These 8 T cell receptor beta chains share one sample of origin, sequenced in a study of blood T cell repertoires in COVID-19 (dated by TCRdb to about 2020). Library generation was performed with the immunoSEQ multiplex PCR assay. The table comes from immuneACCESS by way of TCRdb, which keeps in-frame sequences with V and J called. Part of the clones is missing from these tables; in studies checked, under half for an unresolved V gene and the rest for unknown reasons. The sample yields fewer than 250,000 clones; 88% were counted once. The ten largest account for less than 5.5% of the sample. The specimen sequenced was peripheral blood. These receptors were taken from a human donor in a cohort sampled during active COVID-19.

This clone was seen just once. The chain employs TRBV20-1 and TRBJ2-3; the match to TRBD1 covers 7 bases. From germline, CDR1 is DFQATT and CDR2 SNEGSKA (reference sequence). CDR3 length equals 16 residues. V dropped 3 bases and J dropped 2; count of bases not matched to a gene: 11. CDR3 nucleotide sequence: TGCAGTGCTAGTGACAGGGCCCTTATCCTCACAGATACGCAGTATTTT. Translation: CSASDRALILTDTQYF.

The V gene is TRBV18, the J gene TRBJ2-7; weak D call: TRBD2 (5 bases). V lost 3 bases to trimming and J lost 2 bases, with 5 bases between them. Germline V gives CDR1 KGHSH, CDR2 LQKENI. CDR3 length: 12 residues. The CDR3 bases are TGTGCCAGCTCACCGGGAGCCTACGAGCAGTACTTC. Encoded protein: CASSPGAYEQYF.

J is TRBJ2-1 and V is TRBV18, with 13 bases fitting TRBD2. Germline CDR1 is KGHSH and CDR2 is LQKENI. The CDR3 totals 19 residues. The V segment lost 3 bases and the J segment 2 bases; nucleotides outside the gene matches: 10. Written as DNA, the CDR3 is TGTGCCAGCTCACCGAGTGGACTAGCGGGAGTAGGTGCCTACAATGAGCAGTTCTTC. Translated, it gives CASSPSGLAGVGAYNEQFF.

The chain employs TRBV5-4 and TRBJ2-1; perhaps TRBD2 as D (5 bases). Per the germline V gene, CDR1 is SGHNT and CDR2 is YYREEE (reference sequence). The CDR3 consists of 14 residues. Trimming left V 5 bases short and J 1 base short, with 10 bases between. The CDR3 DNA sequence: TGTGCCAGCAGGGAGGAGAGGTCCTACAATGAGCAGTTCTTC. Its translation is CASREERSYNEQFF.

CDR3 nucleotides: TGTGCCAGCAGTGACTCAGTGGACTTAGCGGGCAATGAGCAGTTCTTC. It yields the protein CASSDSVDLAGNEQFF. This rearrangement joins TRBV6-4 to TRBJ2-1; 7 nucleotides agree with TRBD2. This CDR3 region has 16 residues. The germline CDR1 and CDR2 sequences are MRHNA and SNTAGT. Unmatched junction bases numbered 8, after V lost 0 bases and J lost 6 bases.

The genes are TRBV2 and TRBJ2-3, with D possibly TRBD1 on 5 matching bases. Germline assignment: CDR1 SNHLY and CDR2 FYNNEI. This CDR3 region has 18 residues. V was pared by 8 bases and J by 2 bases, with 26 bases between. The CDR3 loop is CASLTKGMALELTDTQYF. The CDR3 bases are TGTGCCAGCCTTACTAAGGGGATGGCCTTAGAACTCACAGATACGCAGTATTTT.

The chain uses TRBV9 and TRBJ2-3, with TRBD2 matching 11 bases. Germline V CDR1 and CDR2: SGDLS, YYNGEE. V gave up 4 bases and J gave up 0 bases; unmatched junction bases: 7. This CDR3 is built from 17 residues. The DNA for the CDR3 is TGTGCCAGCAGCCCGGCTAGCGGGGGGTTTAGCACAGATACGCAGTATTTT. It encodes CASSPASGGFSTDTQYF.

This chain uses TRBV11-2 with TRBJ2-5, with 7 bases fitting TRBD2. V was clipped by 5 bases and J by 5 bases; unmatched bases: 17. The CDR3 spans 17 residues. CDR1 and CDR2 from the germline V gene are SGHAT and FQNNGV. The CDR3 region has the DNA TGTGCCAGCAGCCCCCGGCGGAACGGGGGGAGTAGGGAGACCCAGTACTTC. Translation gives CASSPRRNGGSRETQYF.